Reported below is one T cell receptor (beta chain). What it binds is not known. Use of 60 Vbeta and 13 Jbeta primers characterized the PCR. The repertoire was sequenced with immunoSEQ multiplex PCR; TCRdb's copy has only in-frame clones and lacks some. Here the sample spans 50,000 to 60,000 clones, approximately 80% being singletons. This entry belongs to a study of cytomegalovirus exposure and HLA in healthy donors. Study-wide results and limits: The listing of 150 or so TCR beta chains classed them as cytomegalovirus-associated. One variant, a missense change in DCLRE1C, was linked in a later analysis to TCR beta V- and J-gene trimming. In a later analysis, HLA-associated TCR beta chains were more clonally expanded than equally common others. When analyzed later, the rates of TCR association showed variation by HLA locus, with DRB1 the most and HLA-C the fewest.

The material sequenced was PBMCs. The receptor comes from a female donor in good health and CMV-seronegative.

The CDR3 region has the DNA TGCGCCAGCAGCTTGGTTCAGGGGGAAGGGAATGAGCAGTTCTTC. Its translation is CASSLVQGEGNEQFF. The rearrangement links TRBV5-1 to TRBJ2-1, with 7 bases matching TRBD1. Germline V gives CDR1 SGHRS, CDR2 YFSETQ. The V gene end was trimmed by 0 bases and the J gene end by 7 bases; junction bases not matched to a gene: 7. There are 15 residues in the CDR3.